The 10 T cell receptor beta chains below come from one sample, sequenced in a study of blood T cell repertoires in COVID-19. Using immunoSEQ multiplex PCR, the repertoire was profiled, and TCRdb retains in-frame clones only, with some absent. Here the sample spans more than 20,000 clones, around 91% being singletons. The specimen was peripheral blood. All receptors derive from a man in his 70s with acute or convalescent COVID-19.

This sequence joins TRBV6-6 and TRBJ2-1; TRBD2 matches 7 bases. V trimming: 5 bases; J trimming: 10 bases; junction bases outside the gene matches: 14. The CDR3 is 15 amino acids. Germline CDR1 reads MNHNY; CDR2 reads SVGAGI (reference sequence). CDR3 sequence: CASSRGDGGGLEQFF. The CDR3 coding sequence is TGTGCCAGCAGTAGAGGGGACGGCGGGGGTTTAGAGCAGTTCTTC.

The rearrangement uses TRBV7-9 and TRBJ1-2; D gene uncertain. The CDR3 consists of 15 residues. The germline gives CDR1 SEHNR, CDR2 FQNEAQ (reference sequence). The ends were cut back, 5 bases at V and 4 bases at J, with 17 bases in the middle. The CDR3 bases are TGTGCCAGCAGCGGCGGTGGCAGCAATTTCTATGGCTACACCTTC. Translating it yields CASSGGGSNFYGYTF.

Note on this clone: The junction does not match germline at one end; this may be a read error. This chain joins TRBV28 and TRBJ2-1; no reliable D call. This CDR3 contains 10 residues. Germline V gives CDR1 MDHEN, CDR2 SYDVKM. CDR3 loop: CASSHKEQFF. The CDR3 bases are TGTGCCAGCAGTCACAAAGAGCAGTTCTTC.

V and J are TRBV4-2 and TRBJ1-5; 7 bases align to TRBD1. Germline V gene data show CDR1 as LGHNA and CDR2 as YNFKEQ. The CDR3 contains 16 residues. V shed 3 bases, J shed 7 bases, and the junction held 12 bases outside the gene matches. The CDR3 loop is CASSQTYRRGRQPQHF. In nucleotides, the CDR3 is TGTGCCAGCAGCCAGACCTATCGGAGGGGGCGGCAGCCCCAGCATTTT.

This clone is a singleton in its sample. The rearrangement links TRBV6-6 to TRBJ2-3; 8 positions agree with TRBD1. CDR1 is MNHNY and CDR2 is SVGAGI in the germline V gene (reference sequence). CDR3 length: 13 residues. Trimming cost V 8 bases and J 2 bases; bases outside gene matches: 3. The CDR3, as DNA: TGTGCCAGCGGGACAGGAAACACAGATACGCAGTATTTT. Translating gives CASGTGNTDTQYF.

The chain couples TRBV5-1 to TRBJ2-3; 7 bases align to TRBD2. The V segment lost 7 bases and the J segment 0 bases; nucleotides outside the gene matches: 17. Germline lookup yields CDR1 SGHRS and CDR2 YFSETQ. The CDR3 sequence is 18 residues long. For the CDR3, the DNA is TGCGCCAGCGCCAGACTGGGGATGTGGGGGGGAAGCACAGATACGCAGTATTTT. Residues: CASARLGMWGGSTDTQYF. Combining the CDR3 with reference TRBV5-1 and TRBJ2-3 gives the whole variable domain KAGVTQTPRYLIKTRGQQVTLSCSPISGHRSVSWYQQTPGQGLQFLFEYFSETQRNKGNFPGRFSGRQFSNSRSEMNVSTLELGDSALYLCASARLGMWGGSTDTQYFGPGTRLTVL.

The chain has TRBV5-1 and TRBJ2-2, with TRBD2 matching over 12 bases. This CDR3 has 16 residues. The germline V gene encodes CDR1 SGHRS and CDR2 YFSETQ. Trimming removed 0 bases from V and 7 bases from J; junction bases left unmatched: 4. The CDR3 DNA reads TGCGCCAGCAGCTTGGGACTAGCGGGAGTGGACGGGGAGCTGTTTTTT. Translation: CASSLGLAGVDGELFF.

As concerns this clone: An end of the junction does not agree with germline; a read error may underlie this. The V and J genes are TRBV7-9 and TRBJ2-1; a weak D match, TRBD2 (5 bases). The CDR3 runs 15 residues. Per germline, CDR1 SEHNR and CDR2 FQNEAQ (reference sequence). The CDR3 coding sequence is TGTGCCAGCGGCTTGTGGGAGAGGGCCTACAATGAGCAGTTCTTC. Protein product: CASGLWERAYNEQFF.

This clone was recorded only once. The chain couples TRBV28 to TRBJ1-2; D unresolved. Germline V lookup: CDR1 MDHEN, CDR2 SYDVKM. The CDR3 totals 11 residues. V dropped 5 bases and J dropped 9 bases, with 10 bases sitting between them. The CDR3 loop reads CASSATRSYTF. The CDR3 DNA reads TGTGCCAGCAGTGCGACAAGGAGCTACACCTTC.

The V and J genes are TRBV4-2 and TRBJ2-2, with 7 bases aligning to TRBD1. The CDR3 consists of 17 residues. J lost 8 bases, V lost 0 bases, and 12 bases had no gene match. Germline CDR1 is LGHNA and CDR2 is YNFKEQ. CDR3 residues: CASSQDGYRGSVGELFF. CDR3 in DNA: TGTGCCAGCAGCCAAGATGGCTACAGGGGTAGTGTAGGGGAGCTGTTTTTT.